A selection of T cell receptor beta chains follows, all from one sample in a study of T cells in Graves' hyperthyroidism and ophthalmopathy. TCRdb re-derived calls from the multiplex PCR reads in MiXCR, one entry per CDR3 protein. The sample lists under 400,000 distinct CDR3 sequences, 15% to 20% seen once, with approximately 54% in the top ten. The sequencing sample was made of blood. The receptor source for this set is a woman between 45 and 60 years old with Graves' hyperthyroidism. Each CDR3 is given without its conserved first and last residue.

CDR3 | J | V
SALSTGGADTQY | TRBJ2-3 | TRBV20-1
ASSHPSGMGSSYEQY | TRBJ2-7 | TRBV4-1
SARDLAPQEQF | TRBJ2-1 | TRBV20-1
ATSDLSTGELF | TRBJ2-2 | TRBV24-1
AISEGRGNTEAF | TRBJ1-1 | TRBV10-3
ASRPGTWIGETQY | TRBJ2-5 | TRBV27
ASSWDWDNEQF | TRBJ2-1 | TRBV7-9
ASRTRATDTQY | TRBJ2-3 | TRBV3-1
SANPDSVRDRGTDTQY | TRBJ2-3 | TRBV20-1
ASSYSFTTDTQY | TRBJ2-3 | TRBV6-5
ASTQIGEGYGYT | TRBJ1-2 | TRBV6-1
ASSRRASGEQETQY | TRBJ2-5 | TRBV3-1
ASTRGYGQPQH | TRBJ1-5 | TRBV2
ASSPGPYSRPNYGYT | TRBJ1-2 | TRBV28
ASSRESGATNYGYT | TRBJ1-2 | TRBV4-2
ASSLFRGSGTDTQY | TRBJ2-3 | TRBV5-1
ASRRIAGGGNEQF | TRBJ2-1 | TRBV7-2
ARWDRGGASGANVLT | TRBJ2-6 | TRBV2
ASSEARGPTQPQH | TRBJ1-5 | TRBV6-1
ASSLGGLDEKLF | TRBJ1-4 | TRBV5-1
ASRQTGGNEQF | TRBJ2-1 | TRBV30
ASSFGRDTQY | TRBJ2-3 | TRBV27
ASSERTSERSYNEQF | TRBJ2-1 | TRBV10-1
ATKAGGQETQY | TRBJ2-5 | TRBV19
ASSSGRGGTDTQY | TRBJ2-3 | TRBV5-1
SARRGGTSFGELF | TRBJ2-2 | TRBV20-1
SARVGTTHGNIQY | TRBJ2-4 | TRBV20-1
ASRISGSTDTQY | TRBJ2-3 | TRBV6-1
ASSRALDSYNEQF | TRBJ2-1 | TRBV6-1
ASSSEVGGSTVF | TRBJ1-1 | TRBV27
ASSTGVQPQH | TRBJ1-5 | TRBV19
SATRGTNTGELF | TRBJ2-2 | TRBV20-1
ASSLSGNGQNEQF | TRBJ2-1 | TRBV5-1
ASSSSRDRGGYT | TRBJ1-2 | TRBV7-9
ASNLGGAKTQY | TRBJ2-5 | TRBV12-3/TRBV12-4
ASTNSNYGYT | TRBJ1-2 | TRBV2
ASRATDSNQPQH | TRBJ1-5 | TRBV12-3/TRBV12-4
AWMWGGSDTQY | TRBJ2-3 | TRBV30
ASSQGQGASNQPQH | TRBJ1-5 | TRBV5-8
ASSEWGTGDRYEQY | TRBJ2-7 | TRBV10-1
ASSQGGRGISGANVLT | TRBJ2-6 | TRBV3-1
ASSPVPTSNEQF | TRBJ2-1 | TRBV18
ASSLAPGGKQY | TRBJ2-7 | TRBV11-2
SARDRDTGYGYT | TRBJ1-2 | TRBV20-1
ASRAGGPYNEQF | TRBJ2-1 | TRBV7-8
ASSLIDNQETQY | TRBJ2-5 | TRBV5-1
ASSPQTRANTGELF | TRBJ2-2 | TRBV7-3
ASSEGAGGSYSEQF | TRBJ2-1 | TRBV10-2
ASTPGKGPLNTEAF | TRBJ1-1 | TRBV12-3/TRBV12-4